This T cell receptor beta chain came from a study of T cells in localized non-small cell lung cancer. Only in-frame clones appear in the TCRdb table, and some are missing; sequencing was by immunoSEQ multiplex PCR. Of around 3,600 clones listed, approximately 20% are singletons. As concerns this clone: Its antigen is currently unknown.

Broader study findings: A denser population of T cells in blood accompanied longer overall survival.

CDR1 is WSHSY, CDR2 SAAADI, per germline. V was pared by 6 bases and J by 0 bases, with 7 bases between. This CDR3 has 13 amino acids. The chain combines TRBV10-2 with TRBJ2-3; D is undetermined. The material sequenced was lung tumor tissue, taken before any cancer treatment. This TCR derives from a man aged 18-49 years with stage II lung adenocarcinoma. The CDR3 sequence is CASRGTSTDTQYF. As DNA, the CDR3 is TGCGCCAGCAGGGGAACTAGCACAGATACGCAGTATTTT.